This T cell receptor beta chain was profiled in a study of cytomegalovirus exposure and HLA in healthy donors. Study-wide results and caveats: Reportedly, diagnosis of cytomegalovirus status by the classifier showed high specificity and sensitivity. A few of the chains that were CMV-associated were confirmed in vitro to be specific for CMV antigens. Investigators reported approximately 170 TCR beta chains as tied to cytomegalovirus.

The length of the CDR3 is 14 residues. V was clipped by 5 bases and J by 11 bases, with 21 bases between them. Germline V lookup: CDR1 LNHDA, CDR2 SQIVND (reference sequence). Concerning this clone: As yet, its antigen is unknown.

The donors were part of the validation cohort, which consisted of over a hundred subjects and was separate from the first cohort of roughly 620 subjects. Sequenced by immunoSEQ multiplex PCR; TCRdb stores in-frame clones only, minus some. The data contain fewer than 200,000 clones, less than 95% of them singletons. The chain links TRBV19 to TRBJ1-1, with D possibly being TRBD1 (5 bases). The sequenced sample consisted of PBMCs. The TCR originated in a woman between 18 and 29 years old in good health and CMV-seropositive. Written as DNA, the CDR3 is TGTGCCAGTAGTTCCCCCTCTGCTCGGACACCGGCTTTCTTT. Translated, it gives CASSSPSARTPAFF.